This T cell receptor beta chain was sequenced during a study of blood T cell repertoires in COVID-19. Study-wide background: T cells, B-cell-depleted T cells, or PBMCs supplied cDNA or gDNA.

Profiling relied on immunoSEQ multiplex PCR, and the TCRdb table lists in-frame clones only, not all of them. The data contain about 200,000 clones, about nine tenths of them seen just once; the ten biggest clones take up roughly 6%. This CDR3 has 14 amino acids. Trimming took 3 bases from V and 3 from J, leaving 9 bases between them. Germline V gene lookup returns CDR1 SGHDN and CDR2 FVKESK. The chain carries TRBV14 and TRBJ2-1, with D maybe TRBD1 (6 bases). The receptor was isolated from a man between 60 and 70 years old who had recovered from COVID-19. The sequenced sample was peripheral blood. The CDR3 loop is CASSHLDSYNEQFF. In DNA, the CDR3 is TGTGCCAGCAGCCACCTGGACAGCTACAATGAGCAGTTCTTC.